The rows below give T cell receptor beta chains drawn from one sample of a study of blood T cell repertoires in COVID-19. TCRdb's copy holds only in-frame clones and misses some; the assay was immunoSEQ multiplex PCR. The table lists around 170,000 clones, 84% of them singletons. The sample taken for sequencing was peripheral blood. The receptors were gathered from a man in his late teens or twenties with active or convalescent COVID-19. The CDR3 runs from the conserved cysteine through the conserved F or W. A D gene is named only where the DNA matches it firmly. Size is stated for part of the rows, as once, few or many counts, or as a class when the clone is expanded.

>TRBJ1-3|TRBD1|TRBV7-2|NA
TGTGCCAGCAGCTCGGACAGGGGAGGCACCATATATTTT
CASSSDRGGTIYF
>TRBJ1-3|NA|TRBV20-1|NA
TGCAGTGCTAGTCGCGGGACAAACACCATATATTTT
CSASRGTNTIYF
>TRBJ2-2|TRBD2|TRBV19|NA
TGTGCCGTGTCGACTAGCGGGGGGTCATACACCGGGGAGCTGTTTTTT
CAVSTSGGSYTGELFF
>TRBJ2-1|TRBD2|TRBV11-3|NA
TGTGCCAGCAGCGCCACTAGCGGAGGTAGGGATGAGCAGTTCTTC
CASSATSGGRDEQFF
>TRBJ1-2|NA|TRBV4-3|NA
TGCGCCAGCAGCCTGCGGGGTACGAACTATGGCTACACCTTC
CASSLRGTNYGYTF
>TRBJ2-7|TRBD1|TRBV13|NA
TGTGCCAGCAGCGAGACAGGGGCCTACGAGCAGTACTTC
CASSETGAYEQYF
>TRBJ2-7|TRBD2|TRBV6-6|many
TGTGCCAGCTGGGGACTAGCGGGGTACGAGCAGTACTTC
CASWGLAGYEQYF
>TRBJ1-3|TRBD1|TRBV18|NA
TGTGCCAGCTCACCGTCCTTACAGGGGGTTCCTGGAAACACCATATATTTT
CASSPSLQGVPGNTIYF
>TRBJ1-6|NA|TRBV28|NA
TGTGCCAGCAGGGGGCTAAATTCACCCCTCCACTTT
CASRGLNSPLHF
>TRBJ1-2|NA|TRBV27|NA
TGTGCCAGCAGTGCACGTGCTACTGACTATGGCTACACCTTC
CASSARATDYGYTF
>TRBJ1-1|NA|TRBV6-5|NA
TGTGCCAGCAGCCCGGGGGCGGGGGCTATCGCTGAAGCTTTCTTT
CASSPGAGAIAEAFF
>TRBJ1-2|TRBD1|TRBV6-1|NA
TGTGCCAGCAGTGAAGCGGAGACAGGGGCCTATGGCTACACCTTC
CASSEAETGAYGYTF
>TRBJ2-3|NA|TRBV7-3|once
TGTGCCAGCAGCCCGTTGGGCGGGGGCCCCACAGATACGCAGTATTTT
CASSPLGGGPTDTQYF
>TRBJ1-3|TRBD1|TRBV25-1|NA
TGTGCCAGCAGTGCCGGGACAGAGGACTCTGGAAACACCATATATTTT
CASSAGTEDSGNTIYF
>TRBJ2-1|NA|TRBV18|NA
TGTGCCAGCTCACCAGGGACTCCCTACAATGAGCAGTTCTTC
CASSPGTPYNEQFF
>TRBJ1-1|TRBD1|TRBV29-1|NA
TGCAGCGTTGAAGGGTCGGACAGGATGAACACTGAAGCTTTCTTT
CSVEGSDRMNTEAFF
>TRBJ1-2|NA|TRBV5-1|NA
TGCGCCAGCAGCTTGGGTGTCGGGGATGCTAACTATGGCTACACCTTC
CASSLGVGDANYGYTF
>TRBJ1-1|TRBD1|TRBV19|NA
TGTGCCAGTAGTCCCCCGGACAGGACATACACTGAAGCTTTCTTT
CASSPPDRTYTEAFF
>TRBJ1-2|NA|TRBV30|NA
TGTGCCTGGAGTGCAGGGGCGTGGTATGGCTATACCTTC
CAWSAGAWYGYTF
>TRBJ2-1|NA|TRBV19|NA
TGTGCCAGTAGTGTCAACAGGGTTGATGAGCAGTTCTTC
CASSVNRVDEQFF
>TRBJ2-2|NA|TRBV5-4|few
TGTGCCAGCAGCTCGACCCCGCTAGACACCGGGGAGCTGTTTTTT
CASSSTPLDTGELFF
>TRBJ2-5|TRBD2|TRBV11-2|NA
TGTGCCAGCAGCTTAGGCCTAGCGGAAGAGACCCAGTACTTC
CASSLGLAEETQYF
>TRBJ1-6|NA|TRBV5-6|NA
TGTGCCAGCAGCAGACAGGTTGGGCATTATAATTCACCCCTCCACTTT
CASSRQVGHYNSPLHF
>TRBJ2-3|TRBD2|TRBV9|NA
TGTGCCAGCAGCGTAGCGCGGACTAGCATTGATACGCAGTATTTT
CASSVARTSIDTQYF
>TRBJ1-1|NA|TRBV7-9|NA
TGTGCCAGCAGCTTAACAGGGAGAGGAACTGAAGCTTTCTTT
CASSLTGRGTEAFF
>TRBJ1-2|TRBD1|TRBV4-3|NA
TGCGCCAGCAGCAGGGGGCAGGGAGACTATGGCTACACCTTC
CASSRGQGDYGYTF
>TRBJ2-5|NA|TRBV5-1|NA
TGCGCCAGCAGCTTGGGACAGCCCAGGGTGGAGACCCAGTACTTC
CASSLGQPRVETQYF
>TRBJ2-1|NA|TRBV11-2|NA
TGTGCCAGCAGCCGATCCTCCAATAGCAATGAGCAGTTCTTC
CASSRSSNSNEQFF
>TRBJ2-1|NA|TRBV9|NA
TGTGCCAGCAGCGGGGCTAAAGGACAGCTACACAATGAGCAGTTCTTC
CASSGAKGQLHNEQFF
>TRBJ2-2|TRBD1|TRBV19|NA
TGTGCCAGTATCGACAGGGTTACCACCGGGGAGCTGTTTTTT
CASIDRVTTGELFF
>TRBJ1-2|NA|TRBV7-2|NA
TGTGCCAGCAGCCGTGGGGCGTATGGCTACACCTTC
CASSRGAYGYTF
>TRBJ2-6|TRBD1|TRBV5-1|NA
TGCGCCAGCAGCGATCCGGGACAGTTTGTTTCTGGGGCCAACGTCCTGACTTTC
CASSDPGQFVSGANVLTF
>TRBJ2-1|NA|TRBV18|NA
TGTGCCAGCTCACCCCCGGACTGGGACAATGAGCAGTTCTTC
CASSPPDWDNEQFF
>TRBJ1-2|TRBD1|TRBV5-6|NA
TGTGCCAGCAGCTCCAGGGACAGCTTTAACTATGGCTACACCTTC
CASSSRDSFNYGYTF
>TRBJ2-3|NA|TRBV4-1|NA
TGCGCCAGCAGCCAAGAAGCTACAGATACGCAGTATTTT
CASSQEATDTQYF
>TRBJ1-5|NA|TRBV10-3|NA
TGTGCCATCAGTTACGGGATCAATCAGCCCCAGCATTTT
CAISYGINQPQHF
>TRBJ1-2|NA|TRBV2|NA
TGTGCCAGCACTGGCAATAACTATGGCTACACCTTC
CASTGNNYGYTF
>TRBJ2-1|NA|TRBV5-1|NA
TGCGCCAGCAGCTTGGGTATCGGGAGCTCCTACAATGAGCAGTTCTTC
CASSLGIGSSYNEQFF
>TRBJ1-2|TRBD1|TRBV13|NA
TGTGCCAGCAGCTCTCCCATCGACAGGGTTCGTAGCTACACCTTC
CASSSPIDRVRSYTF
>TRBJ2-3|NA|TRBV5-6|NA
TGTGCCAGCAGCTTGGCTGCTAGCGAGGATACGCAGTATTTT
CASSLAASEDTQYF
>TRBJ2-3|NA|TRBV4-2|NA
TGTGCCAGCAGCCAAGAGACTACCGACACAGATACGCAGTATTTT
CASSQETTDTDTQYF
>TRBJ1-3|TRBD1|TRBV5-1|NA
TGCGCCAGCAGCCCAAACCGACAGGGGATCTTAGGAAACACCATATATTTT
CASSPNRQGILGNTIYF
>TRBJ2-7|NA|TRBV30|NA
TGTGCCTGGAGCAGGTCAGACGAGCAGTACTTC
CAWSRSDEQYF
>TRBJ2-2|NA|TRBV27|NA
TGTGCCAGCAGTCCCCATTTGAGCACCGGGGAGCTGTTTTTT
CASSPHLSTGELFF
>TRBJ1-2|NA|TRBV25-1|NA
TGTGCCAGCAAGAAGGAGAGCTATGGCTACACCTTC
CASKKESYGYTF